What follows is one T cell receptor (beta chain) and its context. The CDR3 is 15 amino acids. Germline loops: CDR1 LGHDT, CDR2 YNNKEL (reference sequence). The ends lost 1 base at V and 5 bases at J; junction bases unmatched: 5. The assay was immunoSEQ multiplex PCR, and TCRdb's table has in-frame clones only and misses some. The sample contains approximately 250,000 clones, more than 75% of which appear only once. Those enrolled, adults aged 18 to 89 years, came from fewer than 25 US areas. Participants' own reports of clinical history determined their cohort assignment. The sample comes from a study of blood T cell repertoires in COVID-19. As for the study in general: Researchers got acute and convalescent COVID-19 samples from the United States, Italy and Spain.

The receptor was isolated from a woman aged 60 to 75 in a cohort exposed to, infected with or recovered from COVID-19 (not recorded which). The gene calls are TRBV3-1 (or the pseudogene TRBV3-2) and TRBJ2-5, with 9 positions matching TRBD2. The specimen sequenced was PBMCs or T cells enriched from blood (not recorded which). The CDR3: CASSQVLREGETQYF. The CDR3 nucleotides read TGTGCCAGCAGCCAAGTTTTGCGGGAGGGGGAGACCCAGTACTTC.